These T cell receptor beta chains were read from a single sample in a study of blood T cell repertoires in COVID-19. Measured with immunoSEQ multiplex PCR; TCRdb has only the in-frame clones, and not every one. The profile shows just over 250,000 clones, 88% of them singletons. Sequencing was done on a sample of peripheral blood. Receptor source: a man aged 60-69 years who had recovered from COVID-19. The CDR3 runs from the conserved cysteine through the conserved F or W. D genes are given only for firm matches. For some rows the clone size is stated as once, few or many, or as a class when expanded; others skip it.

CDR3 DNA	CDR3 protein	V gene	D gene	clone size	J gene
TGCAGCGTCCAAACAGGGGATTCACCCCTCCACTTT	CSVQTGDSPLHF	TRBV29-1	TRBD1	NA	TRBJ1-6
TGTGCCAGCAGTGAACAAGGGGCAGGGTATCAGCCCCAGCATTTT	CASSEQGAGYQPQHF	TRBV6-1	NA	NA	TRBJ1-5
TGTGCCAGCAGCCAGTCCGGGACAAAGGGCAATGAGCAGTTCTTC	CASSQSGTKGNEQFF	TRBV6-6	NA	NA	TRBJ2-1
TGTGCCAGCAGCCCTAGTAACAGGGACAGAGATGGGGGCTACACCTTC	CASSPSNRDRDGGYTF	TRBV7-3	TRBD1	NA	TRBJ1-2
TGTGCCAGCAGTCCCCGGGACAGGGGGTTATCGGACATTCAGTACTTC	CASSPRDRGLSDIQYF	TRBV6-6	TRBD1	NA	TRBJ2-4
TGTGCCAGCAGTGCACTAGCGGGGGGCCTCGGGACCCAGTACTTC	CASSALAGGLGTQYF	TRBV2	TRBD2	NA	TRBJ2-5
TGTGCCAGCACAACCAACTCCCAAGAGACCCAGTACTTC	CASTTNSQETQYF	TRBV7-9	NA	NA	TRBJ2-5
TGTGCCAGTAGTATGGGACACAGCTCCTACGAGCAGTACTTC	CASSMGHSSYEQYF	TRBV19	NA	NA	TRBJ2-7
TGTGCCAGTAGTATCCCAGGGGTCGACACTGAAGCTTTCTTT	CASSIPGVDTEAFF	TRBV19	NA	NA	TRBJ1-1
TGTGCCAGCAGCACGCCTCTAGGGCCAGGGGGAGCTGGTAATTCACCCCTCCACTTT	CASSTPLGPGGAGNSPLHF	TRBV9	TRBD1	NA	TRBJ1-6
TGTGCCAGCAGTTACTCTCGTTCGGGTTCACCCCTCCACTTT	CASSYSRSGSPLHF	TRBV6-5	NA	NA	TRBJ1-6
TGCGCCAGCAGCTTGGTCGGGGGGCAGGCTGGGGCCAACGTCCTGACTTTC	CASSLVGGQAGANVLTF	TRBV5-1	NA	once	TRBJ2-6
TGTGCCAGCAGCGATTACTTCAGGGGGGCGTGGGAGCAGTACTTC	CASSDYFRGAWEQYF	TRBV19	NA	NA	TRBJ2-7
TGTGCCAGCTCACAGGACAGGGGGCAAGGTACTGGCTACACCTTC	CASSQDRGQGTGYTF	TRBV18	TRBD1	once	TRBJ1-2
TGTGCCAGTATCGAAAGAACGGGTTCTCAAGAGACCCAGTACTTC	CASIERTGSQETQYF	TRBV19	NA	NA	TRBJ2-5
TGTGCCAGCAGTGAAGTAACCGAGACAGTGTATAGCAATCAGCCCCAGCATTTT	CASSEVTETVYSNQPQHF	TRBV6-1	NA	NA	TRBJ1-5